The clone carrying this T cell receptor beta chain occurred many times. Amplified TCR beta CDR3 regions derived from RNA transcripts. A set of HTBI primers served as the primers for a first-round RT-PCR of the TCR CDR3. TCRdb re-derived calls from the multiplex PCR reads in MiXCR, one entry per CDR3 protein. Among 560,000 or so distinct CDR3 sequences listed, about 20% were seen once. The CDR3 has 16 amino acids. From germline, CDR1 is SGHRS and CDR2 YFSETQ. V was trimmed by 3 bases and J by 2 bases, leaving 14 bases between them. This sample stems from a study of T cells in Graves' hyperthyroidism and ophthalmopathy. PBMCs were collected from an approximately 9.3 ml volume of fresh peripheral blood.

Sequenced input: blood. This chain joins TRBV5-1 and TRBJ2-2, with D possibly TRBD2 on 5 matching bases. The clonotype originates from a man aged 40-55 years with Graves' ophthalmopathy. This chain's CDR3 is CASSSYSGINTGELFF. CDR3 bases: TGCGCCAGCAGCTCCTATTCCGGGATTAACACCGGGGAGCTGTTTTTT.